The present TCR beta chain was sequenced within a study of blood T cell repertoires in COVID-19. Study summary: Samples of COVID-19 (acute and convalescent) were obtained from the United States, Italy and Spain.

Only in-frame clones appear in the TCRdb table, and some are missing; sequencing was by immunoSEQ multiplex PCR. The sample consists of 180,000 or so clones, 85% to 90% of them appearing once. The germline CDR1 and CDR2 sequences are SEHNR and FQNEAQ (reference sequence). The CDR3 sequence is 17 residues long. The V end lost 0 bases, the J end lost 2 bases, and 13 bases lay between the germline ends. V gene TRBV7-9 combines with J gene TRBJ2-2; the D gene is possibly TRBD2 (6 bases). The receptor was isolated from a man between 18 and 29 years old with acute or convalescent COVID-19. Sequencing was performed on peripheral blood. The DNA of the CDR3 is TGTGCCAGCAGCTTAGCTTTGGGACTTTCAAACACCGGGGAGCTGTTTTTT. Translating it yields CASSLALGLSNTGELFF.